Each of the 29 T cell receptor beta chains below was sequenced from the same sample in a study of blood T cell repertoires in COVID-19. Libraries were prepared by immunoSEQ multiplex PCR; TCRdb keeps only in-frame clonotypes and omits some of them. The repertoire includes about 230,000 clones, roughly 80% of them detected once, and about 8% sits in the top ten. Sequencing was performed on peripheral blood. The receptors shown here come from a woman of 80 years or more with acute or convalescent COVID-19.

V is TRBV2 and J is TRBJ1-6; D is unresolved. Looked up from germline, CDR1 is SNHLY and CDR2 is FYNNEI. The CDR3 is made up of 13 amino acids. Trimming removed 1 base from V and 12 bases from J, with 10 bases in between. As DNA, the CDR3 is TGTGCCAGCAGTGAAGGGACGGGATTACCCCTCCACTTT. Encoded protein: CASSEGTGLPLHF.

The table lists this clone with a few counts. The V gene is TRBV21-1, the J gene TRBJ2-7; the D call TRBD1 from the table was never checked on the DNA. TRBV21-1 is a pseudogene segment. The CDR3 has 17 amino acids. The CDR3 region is CASSKSQDRDLSYEQYF. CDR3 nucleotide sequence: TGTGCCAGCAGCAAAAGCCAAGACAGAGACCTCTCCTACGAGCAGTACTTC.

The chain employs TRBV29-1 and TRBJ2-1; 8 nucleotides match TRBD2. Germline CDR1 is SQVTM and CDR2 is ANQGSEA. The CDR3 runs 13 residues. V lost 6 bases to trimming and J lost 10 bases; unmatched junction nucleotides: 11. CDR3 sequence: CSVTSGGPREQFF. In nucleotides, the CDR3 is TGCAGCGTCACCTCGGGGGGGCCTCGGGAGCAGTTCTTC.

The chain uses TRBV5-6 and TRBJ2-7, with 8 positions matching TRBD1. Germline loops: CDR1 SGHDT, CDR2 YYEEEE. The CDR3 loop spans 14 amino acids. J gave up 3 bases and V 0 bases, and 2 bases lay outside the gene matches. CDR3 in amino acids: CASSLGQGHYEQYF. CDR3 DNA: TGTGCCAGCAGCTTGGGACAGGGGCACTACGAGCAGTACTTC.

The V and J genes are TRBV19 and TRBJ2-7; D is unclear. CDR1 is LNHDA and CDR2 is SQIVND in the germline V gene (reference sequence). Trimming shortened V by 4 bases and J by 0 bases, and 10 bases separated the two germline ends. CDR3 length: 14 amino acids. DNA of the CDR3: TGTGCCAGTAGTACCGTCTATTACTCCTACGAGCAGTACTTC. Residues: CASSTVYYSYEQYF.

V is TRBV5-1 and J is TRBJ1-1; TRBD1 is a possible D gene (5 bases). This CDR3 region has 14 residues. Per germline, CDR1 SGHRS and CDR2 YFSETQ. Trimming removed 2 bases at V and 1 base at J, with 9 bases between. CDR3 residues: CASSLDRSNTEAFF. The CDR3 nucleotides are TGCGCCAGCAGCTTAGACAGATCGAACACTGAAGCTTTCTTT.

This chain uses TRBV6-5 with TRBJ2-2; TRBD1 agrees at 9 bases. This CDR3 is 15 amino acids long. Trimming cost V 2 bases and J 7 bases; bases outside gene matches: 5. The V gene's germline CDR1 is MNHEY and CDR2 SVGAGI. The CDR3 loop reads CASSYAGQGVGELFF. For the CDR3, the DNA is TGTGCCAGCAGTTACGCGGGACAGGGCGTCGGGGAGCTGTTTTTT.

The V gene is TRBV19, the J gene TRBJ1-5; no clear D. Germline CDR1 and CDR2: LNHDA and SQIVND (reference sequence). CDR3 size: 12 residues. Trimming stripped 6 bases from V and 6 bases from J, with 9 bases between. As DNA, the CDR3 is TGTGCCAGTAGCCCTTATAGTCAGCCCCAGCATTTT. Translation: CASSPYSQPQHF.

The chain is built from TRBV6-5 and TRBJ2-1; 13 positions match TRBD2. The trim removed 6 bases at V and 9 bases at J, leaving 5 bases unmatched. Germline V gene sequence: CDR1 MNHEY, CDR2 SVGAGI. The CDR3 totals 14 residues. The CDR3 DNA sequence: TGTGCCAGCAGCGGACTAGCGGGAGTAGGTGAGCAGTTCTTC. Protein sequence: CASSGLAGVGEQFF.

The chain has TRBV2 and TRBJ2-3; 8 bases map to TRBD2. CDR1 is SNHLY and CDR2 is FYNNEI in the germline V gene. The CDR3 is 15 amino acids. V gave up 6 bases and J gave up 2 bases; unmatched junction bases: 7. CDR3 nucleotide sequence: TGTGCCAGCAGGATACAGGGACTAGACACAGATACGCAGTATTTT. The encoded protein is CASRIQGLDTDTQYF.

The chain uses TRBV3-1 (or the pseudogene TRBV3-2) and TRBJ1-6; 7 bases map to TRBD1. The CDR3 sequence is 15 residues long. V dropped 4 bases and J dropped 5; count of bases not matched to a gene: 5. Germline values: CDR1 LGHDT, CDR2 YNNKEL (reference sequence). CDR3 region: CASSPGTVNNSPLHF. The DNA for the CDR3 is TGTGCCAGCAGCCCCGGGACAGTAAATAATTCACCCCTCCACTTT.

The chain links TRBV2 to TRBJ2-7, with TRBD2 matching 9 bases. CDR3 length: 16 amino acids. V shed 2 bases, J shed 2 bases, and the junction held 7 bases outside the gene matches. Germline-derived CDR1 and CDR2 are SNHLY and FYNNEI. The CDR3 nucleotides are TGTGCCAGCAGTGAACGGGCGGGAGGGGTAGCCTACGAGCAGTACTTC. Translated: CASSERAGGVAYEQYF.

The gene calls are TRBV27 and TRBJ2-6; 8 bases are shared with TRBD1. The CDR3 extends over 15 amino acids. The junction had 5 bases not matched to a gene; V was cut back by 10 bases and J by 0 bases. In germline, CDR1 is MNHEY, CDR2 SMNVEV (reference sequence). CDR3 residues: CATGQASSGANVLTF. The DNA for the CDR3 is TGTGCCACGGGACAGGCGAGCTCTGGGGCCAACGTCCTGACTTTC. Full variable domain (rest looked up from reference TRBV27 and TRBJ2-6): EAQVTQNPRYLITVTGKKLTVTCSQNMNHEYMSWYRQDPGLGLRQIYYSMNVEVTDKGDVPEGYKVSRKEKRNFPLILESPSPNQTSLYFCATGQASSGANVLTFGAGSRLTVL.

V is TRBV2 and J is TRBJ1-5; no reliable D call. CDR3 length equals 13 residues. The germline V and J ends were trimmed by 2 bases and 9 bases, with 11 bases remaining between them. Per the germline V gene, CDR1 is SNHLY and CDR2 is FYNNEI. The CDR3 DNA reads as TGTGCCAGCAGTGAAAGGATGGGCGTGCCCCAGCATTTT. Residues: CASSERMGVPQHF.

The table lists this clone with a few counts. The CDR3 DNA is TGTGCCAGCAGCCGAGACAGGGACCCCTATGGCTACACCTTC. Its translation is CASSRDRDPYGYTF. This sequence joins TRBV7-8 and TRBJ1-2; 7 bases are a match to TRBD1. This CDR3 region has 14 residues. Germline loops: CDR1 SGHVS, CDR2 FQNEAQ. Unmatched junction bases numbered 7, after V lost 5 bases and J lost 4 bases.

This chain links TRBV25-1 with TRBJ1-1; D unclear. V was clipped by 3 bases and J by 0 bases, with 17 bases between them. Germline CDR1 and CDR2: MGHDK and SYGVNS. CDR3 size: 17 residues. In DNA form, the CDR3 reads TGTGCCAGCAGTGATGAAGAGCCCCGGGAAATGAACACTGAAGCTTTCTTT. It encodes CASSDEEPREMNTEAFF.

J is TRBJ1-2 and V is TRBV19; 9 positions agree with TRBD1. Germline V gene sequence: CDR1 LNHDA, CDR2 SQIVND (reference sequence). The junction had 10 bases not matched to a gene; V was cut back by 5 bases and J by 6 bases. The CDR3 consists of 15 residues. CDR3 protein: CASSSGGQGINGYTF. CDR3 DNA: TGTGCCAGTAGTTCGGGTGGACAGGGGATCAATGGCTACACCTTC. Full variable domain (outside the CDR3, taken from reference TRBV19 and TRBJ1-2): DGGITQSPKYLFRKEGQNVTLSCEQNLNHDAMYWYRQDPGQGLRLIYYSQIVNDFQKGDIAEGYSVSREKKESFPLTVTSAQKNPTAFYLCASSSGGQGINGYTFGSGTRLTVV.

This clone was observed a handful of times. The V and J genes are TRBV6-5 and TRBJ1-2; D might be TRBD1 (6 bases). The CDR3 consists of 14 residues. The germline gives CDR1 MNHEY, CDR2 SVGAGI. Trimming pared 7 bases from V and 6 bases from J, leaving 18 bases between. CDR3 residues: CASTFGEGGNGYTF. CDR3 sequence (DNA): TGTGCCAGCACCTTCGGGGAGGGGGGCAATGGCTACACCTTC.

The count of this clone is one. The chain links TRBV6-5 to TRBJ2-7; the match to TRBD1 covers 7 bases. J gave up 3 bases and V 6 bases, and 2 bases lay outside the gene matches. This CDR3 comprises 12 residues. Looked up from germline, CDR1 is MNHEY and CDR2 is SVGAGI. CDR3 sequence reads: CASSRDSYEQYF. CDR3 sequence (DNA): TGTGCCAGCAGCCGGGACAGCTACGAGCAGTACTTC.

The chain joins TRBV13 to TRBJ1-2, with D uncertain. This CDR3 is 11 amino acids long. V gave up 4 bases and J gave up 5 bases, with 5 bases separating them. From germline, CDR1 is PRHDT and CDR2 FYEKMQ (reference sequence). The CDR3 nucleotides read TGTGCCAGCAGCTCTTCTTATGGCTACACCTTC. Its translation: CASSSSYGYTF. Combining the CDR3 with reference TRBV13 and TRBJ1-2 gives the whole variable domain AAGVIQSPRHLIKEKRETATLKCYPIPRHDTVYWYQQGPGQDPQFLISFYEKMQSDKGSIPDRFSAQQFSDYHSELNMSSLELGDSALYFCASSSSYGYTFGSGTRLTVV.

CDR3 bases: TGTGCCAGTAGTAGGGACAGACCTGGTTCCGGGGAGCTGTTTTTT. Protein sequence: CASSRDRPGSGELFF. The gene calls are TRBV19 and TRBJ2-2; TRBD1 aligns across 7 bases. Trimming at V came to 4 bases and at J to 6 bases, leaving 8 bases not matched to a gene. CDR1 is LNHDA, CDR2 SQIVND, per germline (reference sequence). CDR3 length equals 15 residues.

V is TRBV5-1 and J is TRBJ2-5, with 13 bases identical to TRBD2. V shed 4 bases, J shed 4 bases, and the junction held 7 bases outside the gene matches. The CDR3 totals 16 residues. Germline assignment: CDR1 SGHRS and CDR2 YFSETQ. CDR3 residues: CASSGRTSGSSETQYF. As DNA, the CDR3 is TGCGCCAGCAGCGGGCGGACTAGCGGGAGCTCAGAGACCCAGTACTTC.

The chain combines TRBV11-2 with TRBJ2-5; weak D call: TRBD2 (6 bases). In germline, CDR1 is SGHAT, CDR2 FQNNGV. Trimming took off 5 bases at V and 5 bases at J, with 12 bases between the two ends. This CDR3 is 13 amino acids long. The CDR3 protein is CASSQWRGETQYF. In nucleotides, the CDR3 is TGTGCCAGCAGCCAATGGAGGGGTGAGACCCAGTACTTC.

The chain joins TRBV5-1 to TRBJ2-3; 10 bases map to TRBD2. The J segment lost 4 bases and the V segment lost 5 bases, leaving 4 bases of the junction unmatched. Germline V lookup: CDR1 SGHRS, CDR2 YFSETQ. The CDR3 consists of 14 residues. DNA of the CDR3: TGCGCCAGCAGTGGGAGCGGGGGGGCAGATACGCAGTATTTT. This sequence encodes CASSGSGGADTQYF. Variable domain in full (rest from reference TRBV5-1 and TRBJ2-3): KAGVTQTPRYLIKTRGQQVTLSCSPISGHRSVSWYQQTPGQGLQFLFEYFSETQRNKGNFPGRFSGRQFSNSRSEMNVSTLELGDSALYLCASSGSGGADTQYFGPGTRLTVL.

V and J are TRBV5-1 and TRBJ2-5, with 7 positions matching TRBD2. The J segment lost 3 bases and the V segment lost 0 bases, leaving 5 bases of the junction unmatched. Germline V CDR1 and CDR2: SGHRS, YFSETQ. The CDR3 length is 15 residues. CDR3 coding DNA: TGCGCCAGCAGCTTGGATGGACTAGGGGAAGAGACCCAGTACTTC. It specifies CASSLDGLGEETQYF.

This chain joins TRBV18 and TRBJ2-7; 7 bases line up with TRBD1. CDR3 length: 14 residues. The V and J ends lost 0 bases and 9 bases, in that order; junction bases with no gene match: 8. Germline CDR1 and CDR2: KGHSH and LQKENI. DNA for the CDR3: TGTGCCAGCTCACCACCGACAGGGTGGTTCGGGCAGTACTTC. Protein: CASSPPTGWFGQYF.

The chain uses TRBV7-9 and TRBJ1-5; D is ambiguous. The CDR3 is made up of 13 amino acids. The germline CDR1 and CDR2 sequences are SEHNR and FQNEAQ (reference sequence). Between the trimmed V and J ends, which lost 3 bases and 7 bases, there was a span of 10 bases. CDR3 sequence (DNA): TGTGCCAGCAGCTTGGGAAGGGAGCAGCCCCAGCATTTT. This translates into CASSLGREQPQHF.

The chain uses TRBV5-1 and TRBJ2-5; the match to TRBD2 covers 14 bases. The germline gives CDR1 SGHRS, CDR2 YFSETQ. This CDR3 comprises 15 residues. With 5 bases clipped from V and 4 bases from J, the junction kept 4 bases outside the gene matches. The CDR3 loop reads CASRGTSGGAETQYF. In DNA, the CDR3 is TGCGCCAGCAGGGGGACTAGCGGGGGAGCAGAGACCCAGTACTTC.

Here the CDR3 DNA reads TGCGCCAGCAGCTCGACAGCAGAAGGTAACTATGGCTACACCTTC. It is translated as CASSSTAEGNYGYTF. The gene calls are TRBV5-1 and TRBJ1-2; tentative D call: TRBD1 (5 bases). This CDR3 has 15 amino acids. Germline V lookup: CDR1 SGHRS, CDR2 YFSETQ. V was shortened by 3 bases and J by 1 base, with 13 bases between the two germline ends.